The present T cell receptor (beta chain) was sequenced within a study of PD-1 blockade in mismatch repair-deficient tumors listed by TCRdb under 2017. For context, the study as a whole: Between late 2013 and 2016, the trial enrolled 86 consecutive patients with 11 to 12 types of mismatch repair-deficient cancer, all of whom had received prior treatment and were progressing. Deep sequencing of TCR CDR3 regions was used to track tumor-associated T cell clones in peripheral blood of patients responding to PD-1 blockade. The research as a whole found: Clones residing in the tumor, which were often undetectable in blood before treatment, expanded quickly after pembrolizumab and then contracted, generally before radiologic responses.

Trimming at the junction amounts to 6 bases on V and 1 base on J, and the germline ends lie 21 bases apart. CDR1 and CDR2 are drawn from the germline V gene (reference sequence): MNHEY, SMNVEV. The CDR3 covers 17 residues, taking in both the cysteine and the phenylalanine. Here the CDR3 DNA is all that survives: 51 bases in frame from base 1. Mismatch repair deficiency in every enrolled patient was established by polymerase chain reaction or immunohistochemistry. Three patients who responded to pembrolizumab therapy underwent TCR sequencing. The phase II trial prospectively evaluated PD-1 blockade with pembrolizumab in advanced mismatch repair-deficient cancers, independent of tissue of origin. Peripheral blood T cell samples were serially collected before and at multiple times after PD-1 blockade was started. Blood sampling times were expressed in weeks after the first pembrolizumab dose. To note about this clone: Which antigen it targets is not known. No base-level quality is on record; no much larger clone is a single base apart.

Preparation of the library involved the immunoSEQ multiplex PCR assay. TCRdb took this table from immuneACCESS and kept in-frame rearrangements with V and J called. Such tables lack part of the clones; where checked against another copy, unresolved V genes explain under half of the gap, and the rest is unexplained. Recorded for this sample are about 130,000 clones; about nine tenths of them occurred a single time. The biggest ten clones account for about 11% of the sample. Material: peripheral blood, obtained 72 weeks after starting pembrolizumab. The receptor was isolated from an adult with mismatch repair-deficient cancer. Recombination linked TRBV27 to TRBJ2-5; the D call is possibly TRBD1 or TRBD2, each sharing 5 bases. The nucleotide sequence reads TGTGCCAGCAGCCGTCAAGGGGACGGAAGGGGCCAAGAGACCCAGTACTTC. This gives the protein CASSRQGDGRGQETQYF.